Each of the 18 T cell receptor beta chains below was sequenced from the same sample in a study of blood T cell repertoires in COVID-19. Method: immunoSEQ multiplex PCR; TCRdb's copy keeps in-frame clones and lacks some. The profile covers some 250,000 clones, with 75% to 90% appearing a single time and around 12% taken by the ten largest. The specimen sequenced was peripheral blood. Receptors originate from a woman aged 55-70 years with active or convalescent COVID-19.

The rearrangement joins TRBV6-6 to TRBJ2-2; D is possibly TRBD2 (5 bases). CDR3 size: 14 residues. CDR1 is MNHNY, CDR2 SVGAGI, per germline (reference sequence). The V gene lost 5 bases and the J gene lost 1 base, with 8 bases spanning the gap. CDR3 region: CASSRTENTGELFF. The CDR3 DNA sequence: TGTGCCAGCAGTCGGACTGAGAACACCGGGGAGCTGTTTTTT.

This clone was recorded at least ten times. The chain uses TRBV5-1 and TRBJ1-1; D remains unclear. V gave up 1 base and J gave up 1 base, with 8 bases separating them. CDR1 and CDR2 from the germline V gene are SGHRS and YFSETQ. This CDR3 is built from 14 residues. This chain's CDR3 is CASSLLESNTEAFF. The CDR3 bases are TGCGCCAGCAGCTTGCTTGAGTCGAACACTGAAGCTTTCTTT.

The chain carries TRBV5-1 and TRBJ1-2, with 8 bases identical to TRBD1. V gave up 6 bases and J gave up 0 bases; unmatched junction bases: 7. Per the germline V gene, CDR1 is SGHRS and CDR2 is YFSETQ. The CDR3 contains 15 residues. CDR3 in amino acids: CASTPNRGANYGYTF. CDR3 nucleotides: TGCGCCAGCACCCCTAACAGGGGGGCTAACTATGGCTACACCTTC.

J is TRBJ2-7 and V is TRBV29-1; 8 nucleotides agree with TRBD1. Germline CDR1 and CDR2: SQVTM and ANQGSEA. The J segment lost 0 bases and the V segment lost 7 bases, leaving 11 bases of the junction unmatched. This CDR3 spans 15 amino acids. The CDR3 protein is CSARGQAQSSYEQYF. In DNA form, the CDR3 reads TGCAGCGCAAGGGGACAGGCCCAAAGCTCCTACGAGCAGTACTTC.

This chain links TRBV9 with TRBJ2-3, with 13 bases matching TRBD2. The CDR3 runs 19 residues. Trimming at V came to 7 bases and at J to 3 bases, leaving 17 bases not matched to a gene. Germline V gives CDR1 SGDLS, CDR2 YYNGEE. As DNA, the CDR3 is TGTGCCAGCGGTCCTTCTCCGGGACTAGCGGGGTTTCGGACAGATACGCAGTATTTT. Translation: CASGPSPGLAGFRTDTQYF.

The chain joins TRBV7-9 to TRBJ1-1; 7 bases are shared with TRBD1. The CDR3 length is 18 residues. V lost 3 bases, J lost 0 bases, and 13 bases stayed unmatched. From germline, CDR1 is SEHNR and CDR2 FQNEAQ (reference sequence). CDR3 loop: CASSLGSRTGIMNTEAFF. CDR3 sequence (DNA): TGTGCCAGCAGCTTGGGCTCTAGGACAGGTATCATGAACACTGAAGCTTTCTTT.

In this sample, this clone turned up a few times. V and J are TRBV5-1 and TRBJ2-2; 9 positions match TRBD1. The J segment lost 5 bases and the V segment lost 4 bases, leaving 6 bases of the junction unmatched. CDR1 is SGHRS, CDR2 YFSETQ, per germline. The CDR3 has 15 residues. The CDR3 region has the DNA TGCGCCAGCAGCCGGGACAGGGAATCGACCGGGGAGCTGTTTTTT. Its protein is CASSRDRESTGELFF. Full variable domain (remainder filled in from reference TRBV5-1 and TRBJ2-2): KAGVTQTPRYLIKTRGQQVTLSCSPISGHRSVSWYQQTPGQGLQFLFEYFSETQRNKGNFPGRFSGRQFSNSRSEMNVSTLELGDSALYLCASSRDRESTGELFFGEGSRLTVL.

The V call is TRBV27, the J call TRBJ2-7; possible D gene TRBD1, 5 bases. This CDR3 has 14 residues. Germline V gene data show CDR1 as MNHEY and CDR2 as SMNVEV (reference sequence). Trimming removed 3 bases from V and 2 bases from J, with 11 bases in between. The CDR3 sequence is CASSFKQGTYEQYF. The CDR3 coding sequence is TGTGCCAGCAGTTTTAAGCAGGGTACCTACGAGCAGTACTTC.

The chain has TRBV19 and TRBJ1-2; D not certain. Trimming stripped 7 bases from V and 2 bases from J, with 8 bases between. Germline assignment: CDR1 LNHDA and CDR2 SQIVND (reference sequence). CDR3 length equals 12 residues. The CDR3 is CASNGRNYGYTF. The CDR3 DNA sequence: TGTGCCAGTAATGGGAGAAACTATGGCTACACCTTC.

This clone was seen once. The identical CDR3 is also encoded by other nucleotide sequences in the sample. V usage is TRBV9 and J usage is TRBJ2-3; 11 bases align to TRBD2. The germline gives CDR1 SGDLS, CDR2 YYNGEE. The CDR3 runs to 15 residues. The junction had 1 base not matched to a gene; V was cut back by 3 bases and J by 1 base. The CDR3 here is CASSASGGRTDTQYF. As DNA, the CDR3 is TGTGCCAGCAGCGCTAGCGGGGGGCGCACAGATACGCAGTATTTT.

The V call is TRBV28, the J call TRBJ2-7; tentatively, D is TRBD2 (6 bases). The V and J ends lost 7 bases and 2 bases respectively, with 15 bases between them. Germline V gene lookup returns CDR1 MDHEN and CDR2 SYDVKM. The CDR3 contains 14 residues. For the CDR3, the DNA is TGTGCCAGCACCCCGGGGGACTTTACCTACGAGCAGTACTTC. This translates into CASTPGDFTYEQYF.

The J gene is TRBJ1-2, the V gene TRBV10-2, with D possibly TRBD1 on 5 matching bases. This CDR3 is 12 amino acids long. The ends were cut back, 3 bases at V and 4 bases at J, with 6 bases in the middle. The germline gives CDR1 WSHSY, CDR2 SAAADI. CDR3 protein: CASSEDSYGYTF. CDR3 nucleotides: TGCGCCAGCAGTGAAGACAGCTATGGCTACACCTTC.

The gene calls are TRBV18 and TRBJ1-1; D unresolved. Germline values: CDR1 KGHSH, CDR2 LQKENI. V was shortened by 0 bases and J by 7 bases, with 9 bases between the two germline ends. The CDR3 length is 13 residues. This CDR3 is CASSPPLLGEAFF. The CDR3 bases are TGTGCCAGCTCACCACCACTCCTAGGTGAAGCTTTCTTT.

The V gene is TRBV5-5, the J gene TRBJ2-2; D uncertain. CDR1 and CDR2 (germline): SGHKS, YYEKEE (reference sequence). The CDR3 spans 15 residues. Trimming removed 0 bases from V and 1 base from J, with 7 bases in between. The CDR3 region has the DNA TGTGCCAGCAGCTTGGTGTTCCGGAACACCGGGGAGCTGTTTTTT. It yields the protein CASSLVFRNTGELFF.

V usage is TRBV29-1 and J usage is TRBJ1-2, with TRBD1 matching 11 bases. Losses at the gene ends were 6 bases for V and 6 bases for J; bases not matched to a gene: 6. CDR1 and CDR2 from the germline V gene are SQVTM and ANQGSEA. The CDR3 is 13 residues long. The CDR3 nucleotides are TGCAGCGTCACCGGACAGGGGGCGCATGGCTACACCTTC. Amino acids: CSVTGQGAHGYTF.

The chain has TRBV5-1 and TRBJ2-3, with TRBD2 as a possible D gene (5 bases). Germline values: CDR1 SGHRS, CDR2 YFSETQ. CDR3 length equals 16 residues. The V and J ends lost 3 bases and 1 base respectively, with 15 bases between them. This chain's CDR3 is CASSWGSARGTDTQYF. CDR3 nucleotides: TGCGCCAGCAGCTGGGGTTCGGCGAGGGGCACAGATACGCAGTATTTT.

The chain combines TRBV28 with TRBJ2-7; 11 bases line up with TRBD2. The CDR3 spans 17 residues. Germline V gene sequence: CDR1 MDHEN, CDR2 SYDVKM. V shed 5 bases and J 0 bases; nucleotides not matched to a gene: 9. The CDR3 is CASSPSGGRHSSYEQYF. CDR3 nucleotides: TGTGCCAGCAGTCCTAGCGGGGGGCGTCATAGCTCCTACGAGCAGTACTTC.

A few counts support this clone. The chain has TRBV19 and TRBJ1-2; 12 nucleotides align to TRBD1. The CDR3 consists of 16 residues. After removal of 4 bases from V and 5 bases from J, the junction contained 8 bases not matched to a gene. CDR1 is LNHDA, CDR2 SQIVND, per germline (reference sequence). CDR3 in amino acids: CASSRTGTGGVYGYTF. CDR3 sequence (DNA): TGTGCCAGTAGTAGAACCGGGACAGGGGGCGTTTATGGCTACACCTTC.